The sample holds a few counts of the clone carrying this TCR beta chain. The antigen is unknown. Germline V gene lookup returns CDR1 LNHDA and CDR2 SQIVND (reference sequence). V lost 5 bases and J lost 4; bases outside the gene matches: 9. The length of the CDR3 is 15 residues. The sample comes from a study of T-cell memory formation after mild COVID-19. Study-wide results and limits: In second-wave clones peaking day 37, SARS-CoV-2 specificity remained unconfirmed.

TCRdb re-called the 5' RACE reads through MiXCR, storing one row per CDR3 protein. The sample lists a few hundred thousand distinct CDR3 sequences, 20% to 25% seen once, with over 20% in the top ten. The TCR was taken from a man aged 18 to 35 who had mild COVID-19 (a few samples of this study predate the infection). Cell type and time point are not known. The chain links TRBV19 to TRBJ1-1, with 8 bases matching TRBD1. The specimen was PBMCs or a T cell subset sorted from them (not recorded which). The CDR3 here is CASSQQGVRGTEAFF. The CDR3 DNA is TGTGCCAGTAGTCAACAGGGGGTTCGAGGCACTGAAGCTTTCTTT. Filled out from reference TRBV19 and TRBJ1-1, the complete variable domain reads DGGITQSPKYLFRKEGQNVTLSCEQNLNHDAMYWYRQDPGQGLRLIYYSQIVNDFQKGDIAEGYSVSREKKESFPLTVTSAQKNPTAFYLCASSQQGVRGTEAFFGQGTRLTVV.